This T cell receptor (beta chain) was profiled in a study of blood T cell repertoires in COVID-19 (TCRdb year 2020). With regard to the full study: Samples covering the acute and convalescent phases of COVID-19 were provided by collaborators in the United States, Italy and Spain. The prospective study material was composed of cDNA or gDNA derived from T cells, B-cell-depleted T cells, or PBMCs. Subjects who had been exposed to COVID-19, were actively infected with it, or had recovered from it provided the deeply sampled blood TCRbeta repertoires that made up the dataset. The repertoires were made available in a free public database intended to serve as a resource for research on the immune response to SARS-CoV-2. The samples were drawn from two sources: the first 160 participants of the ongoing ImmuneRACE study, and over 950 subjects contributed by 6 global collaborators. Sample metadata almost always included a de-identified subject ID, COVID-19 status, age in years and sex. Where HLA class I and class II types were available, the types were taken from metadata supplied by the sample provider, not from assay-based typing.

TCRbeta CDR3 regions were amplified from genomic DNA using the immunoSEQ Assay, a bias-controlled multiplex PCR. As for how the authors treated the data: The number of nucleated cells in each sample was estimated from the amplification of reference gene primers within the assay. To quantify the absolute abundance of each unique TCRbeta CDR3 rearrangement, sequence reads were collapsed and filtered. For each sample, productive Simpson clonality was calculated by taking the square root of Simpson's diversity index across productive rearrangements. The table comes from immuneACCESS by way of TCRdb, which keeps in-frame sequences with V and J called. Part of the clones is missing from these tables; in studies checked, under half for an unresolved V gene and the rest for unknown reasons. Clone size and the V and J calls come from that table; the DNA yielded D and trimming. The sample table records some 31,000 clones; 75% to 90% of these occur just once. The ten largest make up 13% to 15% of the sample.

The collaborating institutions used their own protocols to collect whole blood in K2EDTA tubes. For TCRbeta analysis, collaborator samples were shipped as frozen whole blood, as isolated PBMCs, or as DNA extracted from either sample type. As encoded in the germline V gene, CDR1 is SGHVS while CDR2 is FQNEAQ. At the junction V is shortened by 4 bases and J by 6 bases, with 15 bases in between. The CDR3 runs 14 residues from the cysteine to the phenylalanine. Only CDR3 DNA is held: 42 bases, read in frame from base 1. This clone appeared once. The specificity of this receptor is unknown. The record has no base qualities; no much larger clone is one base away. The investigation overall reported the following: How much clinical and demographic metadata was included differed by source and by participant, and the metadata was provided uncurated.

The sequence is built from TRBV7-8 and TRBJ1-2, and perhaps TRBD1 as D gene, on 5 matching bases. The clonotype comes from a human donor with acute or convalescent COVID-19. The donor label of this sample is uncertain. Sequencing input: peripheral blood. The DNA sequence is given as TGTGCCAGCAGCTCCCAGGCAGGGTCAGATGGCTACACCTTC. Translated, this is CASSSQAGSDGYTF.